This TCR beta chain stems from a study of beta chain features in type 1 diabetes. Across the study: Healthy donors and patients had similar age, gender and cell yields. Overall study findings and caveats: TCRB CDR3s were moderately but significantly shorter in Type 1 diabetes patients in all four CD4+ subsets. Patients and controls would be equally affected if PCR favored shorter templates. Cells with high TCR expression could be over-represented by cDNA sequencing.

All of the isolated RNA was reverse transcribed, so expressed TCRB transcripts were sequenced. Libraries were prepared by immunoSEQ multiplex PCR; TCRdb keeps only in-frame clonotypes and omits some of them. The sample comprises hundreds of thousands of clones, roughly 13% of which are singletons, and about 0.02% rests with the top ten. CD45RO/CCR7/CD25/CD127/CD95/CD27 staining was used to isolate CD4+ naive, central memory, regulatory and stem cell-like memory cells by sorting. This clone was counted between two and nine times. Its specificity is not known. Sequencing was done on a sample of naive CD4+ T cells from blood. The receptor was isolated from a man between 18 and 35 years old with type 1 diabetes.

CDR3 DNA: TGTGCCAGCAGTCCGGGACTAGCGGGGACTTTAAACACCGGGGAGCTGTTTTTT. Protein product: CASSPGLAGTLNTGELFF. The chain recombines TRBV27 with TRBJ2-2, with TRBD2 matching over 13 bases. Germline CDR1 and CDR2: MNHEY and SMNVEV (reference sequence). CDR3 length: 18 amino acids. The junction had 8 bases not matched to a gene; V was cut back by 5 bases and J by 2 bases.